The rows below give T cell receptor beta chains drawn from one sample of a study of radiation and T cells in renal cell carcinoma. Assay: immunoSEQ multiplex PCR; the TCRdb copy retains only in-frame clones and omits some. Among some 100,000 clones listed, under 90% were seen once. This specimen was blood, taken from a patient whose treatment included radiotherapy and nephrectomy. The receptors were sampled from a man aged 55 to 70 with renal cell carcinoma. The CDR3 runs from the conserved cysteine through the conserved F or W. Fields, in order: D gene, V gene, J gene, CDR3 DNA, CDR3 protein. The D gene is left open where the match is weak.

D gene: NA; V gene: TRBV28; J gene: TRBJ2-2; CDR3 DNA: TGTGCCAGCAGACCAGGGTCTCGAGCGGGGGAGCTGTTTTTT; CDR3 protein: CASRPGSRAGELFF
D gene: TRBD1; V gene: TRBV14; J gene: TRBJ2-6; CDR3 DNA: TGTGCCAGCAGCCTACTAGGGGGCACTGGGGCCAACGTCCTGACTTTC; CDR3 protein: CASSLLGGTGANVLTF
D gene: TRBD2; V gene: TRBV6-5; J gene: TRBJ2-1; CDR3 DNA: TGTGCCAGCACCCAGCGGGAGCCTTACAATGAGCAGTTCTTC; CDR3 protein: CASTQREPYNEQFF
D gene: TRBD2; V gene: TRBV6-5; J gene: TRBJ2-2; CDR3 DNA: TGTGCCAGCAGTTACCCGGCGGGAGGGAACACCGGGGAGCTGTTTTTT; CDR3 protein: CASSYPAGGNTGELFF
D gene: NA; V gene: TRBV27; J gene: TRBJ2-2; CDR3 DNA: TGTGCCAGCGGACTTTTTCCGGCTAGCTATACTGGCACCGGGGAGCTGTTTTTT; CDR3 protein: CASGLFPASYTGTGELFF
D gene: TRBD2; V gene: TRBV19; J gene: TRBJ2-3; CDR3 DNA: TGTGCCAGTAGTGAAATTAGCGGGAGAGGCACAGATACGCAGTATTTT; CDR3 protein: CASSEISGRGTDTQYF
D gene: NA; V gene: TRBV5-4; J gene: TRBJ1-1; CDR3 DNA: TGTGCCAGCAGCTCTAGCCGGGGCAGGGTGGCTGAAGCTTTCTTT; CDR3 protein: CASSSSRGRVAEAFF
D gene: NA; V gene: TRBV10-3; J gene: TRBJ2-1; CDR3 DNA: TGTGCCATCAGTGAGGGCGCCTGGGAGCAGTTCTTC; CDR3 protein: CAISEGAWEQFF
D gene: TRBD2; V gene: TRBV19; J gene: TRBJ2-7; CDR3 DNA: TGTGCCAGTAGTATCCAGCGGGGTCTGCCCTACGAGCAGTACTTC; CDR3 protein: CASSIQRGLPYEQYF
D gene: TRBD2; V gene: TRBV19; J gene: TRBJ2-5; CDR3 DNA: TGTGCCAGTAGTCTCGGACTAGCGGGAGTGCGAGAGCAGTACTTC; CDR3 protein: CASSLGLAGVREQYF